Listed here are 19 T cell receptor beta chains from one sample, sequenced in a study of cytomegalovirus exposure and HLA in healthy donors (dated by TCRdb to about 2017). The library was generated by the immunoSEQ multiplex PCR assay. A mixture of 60 forward primers for TCR Vbeta segments and 13 reverse primers for TCR Jbeta segments was used in the multiplex PCR. This is the immuneACCESS table as TCRdb keeps it, with only in-frame sequences that have V and J called. A part of the clones is gone; compared with another copy, unresolved V genes explain less than half, and the rest is unexplained. The sample yields 76,000 or so clones; around 70% were counted once. About 16% of the sample lies in the top ten. Sequenced material: PBMCs. All receptors come from a middle-aged woman in good health and CMV-seropositive.

V gene TRBV30 combines with J gene TRBJ2-3, with D perhaps TRBD2 (6 bases). Germline loops: CDR1 GTSNPN, CDR2 SVGIG (reference sequence). Trimming took 2 bases from V and 1 from J, leaving 10 bases between them. The CDR3 length is 14 residues. This CDR3 is CAWSLGGGTDTQYF. In nucleotides, the CDR3 is TGTGCCTGGAGTCTCGGGGGTGGCACAGATACGCAGTATTTT.

This clone occurred a few times. This chain connects TRBV5-1 to TRBJ1-1; tentative D call: TRBD1 (5 bases). The ends were cut back, 1 base at V and 2 bases at J, with 9 bases in the middle. The CDR3 sequence is 14 residues long. Germline CDR1 and CDR2: SGHRS and YFSETQ. The CDR3 DNA sequence: TGCGCCAGCAGCTTGATAGGGGAAAACACTGAAGCTTTCTTT. Translated: CASSLIGENTEAFF.

This chain joins TRBV5-4 and TRBJ2-7; no clear D. The V and J ends lost 1 base and 3 bases respectively, with 14 bases between them. CDR3 length: 15 amino acids. CDR1 is SGHNT, CDR2 YYREEE, per germline (reference sequence). The CDR3 DNA reads TGTGCCAGCAGCTTGTCTGCGGAGCCCTACTACGAGCAGTACTTC. Its protein is CASSLSAEPYYEQYF.

The CDR3 DNA is TGTGCCACCAGCAGAAGGACAGGAGAGGGCACTGAAGCTTTCTTT. Amino acid sequence: CATSRRTGEGTEAFF. The rearrangement links TRBV15 to TRBJ1-1; TRBD1 agrees at 7 bases. This CDR3 has 15 residues. V dropped 2 bases and J dropped 4; count of bases not matched to a gene: 7. Germline assignment: CDR1 LNHNV and CDR2 YYDKDF (reference sequence).

The chain carries TRBV2 and TRBJ1-5; TRBD1 is a possible D gene (5 bases). This CDR3 has 12 residues. Trimming removed 8 bases from V and 5 bases from J, with 10 bases in between. Germline V CDR1 and CDR2: SNHLY, FYNNEI. The CDR3 coding sequence is TGTGCCAGCCGGGACTCGCATCAGCCCCAGCATTTT. Protein sequence: CASRDSHQPQHF.

This chain links TRBV7-9 with TRBJ2-1, with TRBD1 as a possible D gene (6 bases). Trimming left V 1 base short and J 9 bases short, with 13 bases between. The CDR3 covers 14 residues. Germline V CDR1 and CDR2: SEHNR, FQNEAQ (reference sequence). Here the CDR3 reads CASSLGAGDAEQFF. In DNA, the CDR3 is TGTGCCAGCAGCTTAGGGGCAGGGGATGCTGAGCAGTTCTTC.

The chain carries TRBV5-8 and TRBJ1-5; D ambiguous. Per the germline V gene, CDR1 is SGHTS and CDR2 is YDEGEE. Trimming stripped 1 base from V and 4 bases from J, with 9 bases between. The CDR3 sequence is 14 residues long. CDR3 coding DNA: TGTGCCAGCAGCTTGTTATTAGAAAATCAGCCCCAGCATTTT. Its translation: CASSLLLENQPQHF.

This clone was picked up one time. This rearrangement joins TRBV28 to TRBJ2-1, with D hard to call. This CDR3 region has 15 residues. V was pared by 5 bases and J by 1 base, with 12 bases between. Per germline, CDR1 MDHEN and CDR2 SYDVKM. The CDR3 loop reads CASSPPGLSYNEQFF. The CDR3 DNA reads TGTGCCAGCAGTCCGCCCGGGTTGTCCTACAATGAGCAGTTCTTC.

The chain links TRBV10-2 to TRBJ2-5; D might be TRBD2 (5 bases). This CDR3 has 14 residues. The germline CDR1 and CDR2 sequences are WSHSY and SAAADI. Deletions cut 6 bases from V and 5 bases from J, with 16 bases between. CDR3 sequence (DNA): TGCGCCAGCAGACGTGGGCTAGCCGGGGAGACCCAGTACTTC. Translated, it gives CASRRGLAGETQYF.

The CDR3 reads CASSPPDREGEQYF. The CDR3 nucleotides read TGTGCCAGCAGCCCCCCAGACAGGGAAGGTGAGCAGTACTTC. The gene calls are TRBV28 and TRBJ2-7; TRBD1 agrees at 7 bases. Germline V gives CDR1 MDHEN, CDR2 SYDVKM. V trimming: 6 bases; J trimming: 7 bases; junction bases outside the gene matches: 12. The CDR3 length is 14 residues.

The chain recombines TRBV19 with TRBJ2-7, with 9 bases aligning to TRBD1. The trim removed 4 bases at V and 2 bases at J, leaving 9 bases unmatched. The CDR3 is 16 amino acids. Per the germline V gene, CDR1 is LNHDA and CDR2 is SQIVND (reference sequence). The CDR3 here is CASSTRDRVSPYEQYF. Here the CDR3 DNA reads TGTGCCAGTAGTACCCGGGACAGGGTTTCCCCCTACGAGCAGTACTTC.

The chain combines TRBV4-1 with TRBJ1-4, with no clear D. Trimming shortened V by 1 base and J by 4 bases, and 7 bases separated the two germline ends. Looked up from germline, CDR1 is MGHRA and CDR2 is YSYEKL. CDR3 length: 14 amino acids. CDR3 loop: CASSQGLFNEKLFF. For the CDR3, the DNA is TGCGCCAGCAGCCAAGGGCTCTTTAATGAAAAACTGTTTTTT.

CDR3 in amino acids: CASSQNYVTAAFF. CDR3 bases: TGTGCCAGCAGCCAAAATTACGTGACAGCGGCTTTCTTT. The chain is built from TRBV14 and TRBJ1-1, with a weak D call TRBD1 (5 bases). Trimming shortened V by 2 bases and J by 11 bases, and 15 bases separated the two germline ends. CDR3 size: 13 residues. Germline assignment: CDR1 SGHDN and CDR2 FVKESK.

This chain joins TRBV7-9 and TRBJ2-7, with D maybe TRBD1 (6 bases). The CDR3 contains 14 residues. CDR1 SEHNR and CDR2 FQNEAQ come from the germline V gene (reference sequence). Trimming stripped 1 base from V and 2 bases from J, with 9 bases between. CDR3 sequence (DNA): TGTGCCAGCAGCTTAGGCAGGGACACCTACGAGCAGTACTTC. Translated: CASSLGRDTYEQYF.

In DNA form, the CDR3 reads TGTGCCAGCAGCTTGGGACCCGGGGCCTACGAGCAGTACTTC. The encoded protein is CASSLGPGAYEQYF. This chain uses TRBV5-5 with TRBJ2-7; D may be TRBD2 (5 bases). The CDR3 length is 14 residues. From germline, CDR1 is SGHKS and CDR2 YYEKEE (reference sequence). The V end was cut by 0 bases, the J end by 2 bases, with 9 bases between.

The V call is TRBV7-9, the J call TRBJ1-5; the match to TRBD1 covers 7 bases. The germline gives CDR1 SEHNR, CDR2 FQNEAQ (reference sequence). There are 15 residues in the CDR3. Losses at the gene ends were 8 bases for V and 7 bases for J; bases not matched to a gene: 14. The CDR3, as DNA: TGTGCCAGCCCCTTAAGGGGGCGCGAGGGGCAGCCCCAGCATTTT. This sequence encodes CASPLRGREGQPQHF.

V and J are TRBV7-2 and TRBJ2-5, with D possibly TRBD2 on 5 matching bases. Germline CDR1 is SGHTA and CDR2 is FQGNSA. V was cut by 5 bases and J by 3 bases, with 16 bases left in between. This CDR3 region has 15 residues. Here the CDR3 DNA reads TGTGCCAGCAGCCCCGGGGTAAGGGCGAAAGAGACCCAGTACTTC. This encodes CASSPGVRAKETQYF.

This chain uses TRBV10-3 with TRBJ1-1; 10 bases are shared with TRBD1. The CDR3 is made up of 17 amino acids. The V segment lost 6 bases and the J segment 1 base; nucleotides outside the gene matches: 11. CDR1 is ENHRY, CDR2 SYGVKD, per germline. The CDR3 DNA follows: TGTGCCATCAGGAACTGGGGGACAGGGGAGGGGAACACTGAAGCTTTCTTT. Translated: CAIRNWGTGEGNTEAFF.

CDR3 DNA: TGCGCCAGCAGCCAGCCTGACAGGGGGCGAACTGAAGCTTTCTTT. This codes for CASSQPDRGRTEAFF. The genes are TRBV4-3 and TRBJ1-1; TRBD1 matches at 10 bases. The CDR3 contains 15 residues. Germline trimming cut 3 bases from V and 5 bases from J; bases unmatched to any gene: 6. Looked up from germline, CDR1 is LGHNA and CDR2 is YSLEER.